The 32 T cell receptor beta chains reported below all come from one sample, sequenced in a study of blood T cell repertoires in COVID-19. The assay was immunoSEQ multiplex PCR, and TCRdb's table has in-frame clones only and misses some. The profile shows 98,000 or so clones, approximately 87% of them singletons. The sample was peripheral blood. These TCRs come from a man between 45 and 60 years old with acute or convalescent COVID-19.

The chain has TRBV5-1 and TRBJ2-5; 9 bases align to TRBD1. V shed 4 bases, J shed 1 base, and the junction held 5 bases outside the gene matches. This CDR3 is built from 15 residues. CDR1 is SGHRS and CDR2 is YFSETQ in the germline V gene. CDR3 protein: CASSPLGQGQETQYF. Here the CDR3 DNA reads TGCGCCAGCAGCCCTTTGGGACAGGGCCAAGAGACCCAGTACTTC.

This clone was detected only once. CDR3 protein: CASRGGGKTYEQYF. The CDR3 nucleotides read TGCGCCAGCAGGGGTGGGGGGAAGACCTACGAGCAGTACTTC. The rearrangement links TRBV5-1 to TRBJ2-7; maybe TRBD2 (6 bases). This CDR3 has 14 amino acids. V was cut by 5 bases and J by 2 bases, with 14 bases left in between. The germline CDR1 and CDR2 sequences are SGHRS and YFSETQ.

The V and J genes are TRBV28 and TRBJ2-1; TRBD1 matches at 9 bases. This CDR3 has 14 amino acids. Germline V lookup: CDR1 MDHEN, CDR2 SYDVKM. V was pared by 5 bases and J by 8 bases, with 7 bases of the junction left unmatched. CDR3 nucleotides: TGTGCCAGCAGTGGCGGGACAGGGATGGATGAGCAGTTCTTC. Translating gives CASSGGTGMDEQFF.

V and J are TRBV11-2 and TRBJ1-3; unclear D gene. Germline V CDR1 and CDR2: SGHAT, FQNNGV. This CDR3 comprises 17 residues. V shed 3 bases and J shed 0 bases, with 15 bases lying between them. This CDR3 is CASSFWALDHSGNTIYF. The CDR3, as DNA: TGTGCCAGCAGCTTCTGGGCCCTTGACCACTCTGGAAACACCATATATTTT.

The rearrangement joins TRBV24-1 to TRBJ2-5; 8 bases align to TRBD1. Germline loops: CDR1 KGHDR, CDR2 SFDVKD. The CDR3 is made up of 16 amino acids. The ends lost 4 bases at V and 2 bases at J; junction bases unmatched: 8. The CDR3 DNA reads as TGTGCCACCAGTGACCACGACAGGGGAGATCAAGAGACCCAGTACTTC. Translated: CATSDHDRGDQETQYF.

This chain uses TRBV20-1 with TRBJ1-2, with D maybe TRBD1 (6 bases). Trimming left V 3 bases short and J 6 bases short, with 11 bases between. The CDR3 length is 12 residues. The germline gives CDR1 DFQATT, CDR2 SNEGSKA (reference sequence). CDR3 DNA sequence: TGCAGTGCTAGTAGGGGGGGTAATGGCTACACCTTC. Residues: CSASRGGNGYTF.

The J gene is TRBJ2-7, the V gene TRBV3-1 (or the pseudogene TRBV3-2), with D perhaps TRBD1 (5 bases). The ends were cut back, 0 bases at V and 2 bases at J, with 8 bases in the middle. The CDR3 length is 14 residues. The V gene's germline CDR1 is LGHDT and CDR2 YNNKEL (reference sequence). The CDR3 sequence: CASSQDPGPYEQYF. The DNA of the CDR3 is TGTGCCAGCAGCCAAGATCCAGGGCCCTACGAGCAGTACTTC.

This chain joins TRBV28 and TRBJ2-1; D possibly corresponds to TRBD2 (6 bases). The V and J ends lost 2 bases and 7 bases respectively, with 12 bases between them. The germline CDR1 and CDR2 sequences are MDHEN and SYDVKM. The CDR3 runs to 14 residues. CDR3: CASSLRHSGNEQFF. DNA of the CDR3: TGTGCCAGCAGTTTACGTCATAGCGGTAATGAGCAGTTCTTC.

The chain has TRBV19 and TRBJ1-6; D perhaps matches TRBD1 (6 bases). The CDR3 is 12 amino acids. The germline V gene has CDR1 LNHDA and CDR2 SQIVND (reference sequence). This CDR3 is CASGASNSPLHF. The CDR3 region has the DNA TGTGCTTCAGGGGCTAGTAATTCACCCCTCCACTTT.

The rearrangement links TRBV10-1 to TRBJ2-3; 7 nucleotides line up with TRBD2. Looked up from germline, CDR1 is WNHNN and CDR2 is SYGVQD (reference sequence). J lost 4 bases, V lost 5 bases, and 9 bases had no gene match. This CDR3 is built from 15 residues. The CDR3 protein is CASSREGMGADTQYF. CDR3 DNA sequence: TGCGCCAGCAGTAGGGAGGGGATGGGCGCAGATACGCAGTATTTT.

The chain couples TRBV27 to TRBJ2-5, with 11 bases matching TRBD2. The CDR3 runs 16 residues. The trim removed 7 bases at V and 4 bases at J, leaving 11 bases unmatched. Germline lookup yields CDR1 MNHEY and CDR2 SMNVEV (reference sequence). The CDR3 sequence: CASNPSPGLAAETQYF. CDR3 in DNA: TGTGCCAGCAACCCCTCGCCGGGACTAGCGGCAGAGACCCAGTACTTC.

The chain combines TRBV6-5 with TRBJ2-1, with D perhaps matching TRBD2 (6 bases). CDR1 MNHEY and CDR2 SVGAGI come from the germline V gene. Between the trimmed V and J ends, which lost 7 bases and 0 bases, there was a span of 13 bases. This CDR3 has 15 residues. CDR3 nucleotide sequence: TGTGCCAGCACCCACGGGGGTCTCTCCTACAATGAGCAGTTCTTC. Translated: CASTHGGLSYNEQFF.

CDR3 loop: CASSTPGKTEAFF. DNA for the CDR3: TGTGCCAGCAGTACCCCCGGGAAAACTGAAGCTTTCTTT. The chain carries TRBV28 and TRBJ1-1; no reliable D call. The CDR3 has 13 residues. The V and J ends lost 5 bases and 5 bases respectively, with 12 bases between them. CDR1 MDHEN and CDR2 SYDVKM come from the germline V gene.

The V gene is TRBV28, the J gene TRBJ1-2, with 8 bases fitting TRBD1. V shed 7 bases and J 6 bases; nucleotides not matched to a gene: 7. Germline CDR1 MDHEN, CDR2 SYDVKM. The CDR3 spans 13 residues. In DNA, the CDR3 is TGTGCCAGCAATATAGGACAGGGAAATGGCTACACCTTC. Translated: CASNIGQGNGYTF.

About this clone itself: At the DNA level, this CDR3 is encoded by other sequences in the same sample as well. The CDR3 protein is CASSPDRNTGELFF. CDR3 nucleotide sequence: TGTGCCAGCTCTCCTGACAGGAACACCGGGGAGCTGTTTTTT. The chain has TRBV18 and TRBJ2-2; TRBD1 is a possible D gene (5 bases). The CDR3 runs 14 residues. V lost 6 bases and J 1 base, leaving 9 bases between the germline ends. CDR1 KGHSH and CDR2 LQKENI come from the germline V gene.

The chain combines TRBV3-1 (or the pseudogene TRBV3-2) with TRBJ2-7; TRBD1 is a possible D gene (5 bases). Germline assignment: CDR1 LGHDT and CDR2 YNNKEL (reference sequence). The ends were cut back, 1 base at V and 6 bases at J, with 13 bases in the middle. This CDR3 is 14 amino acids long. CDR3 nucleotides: TGTGCCAGCAGCCAAGCCCCAGGGTTTAGCGAGCAGTACTTC. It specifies CASSQAPGFSEQYF.

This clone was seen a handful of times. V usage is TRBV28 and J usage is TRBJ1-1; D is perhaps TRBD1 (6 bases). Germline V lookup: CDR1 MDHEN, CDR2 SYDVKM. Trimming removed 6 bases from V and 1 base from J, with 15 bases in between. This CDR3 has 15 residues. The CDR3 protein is CASRGAEVWNTEAFF. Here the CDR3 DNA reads TGTGCCAGCAGGGGGGCCGAAGTATGGAACACTGAAGCTTTCTTT. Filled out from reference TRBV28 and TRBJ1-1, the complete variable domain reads DVKVTQSSRYLVKRTGEKVFLECVQDMDHENMFWYRQDPGLGLRLIYFSYDVKMKEKGDIPEGYSVSREKKERFSLILESASTNQTSMYLCASRGAEVWNTEAFFGQGTRLTVV.

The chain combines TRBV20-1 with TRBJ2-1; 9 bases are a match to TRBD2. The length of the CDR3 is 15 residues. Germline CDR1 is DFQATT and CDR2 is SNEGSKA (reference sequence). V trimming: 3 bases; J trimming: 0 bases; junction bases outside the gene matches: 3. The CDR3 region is CSASGREGSYNEQFF. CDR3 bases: TGCAGTGCTAGTGGGCGGGAGGGCTCCTACAATGAGCAGTTCTTC.

The CDR3, as DNA: TGTGCCAGCAGTCCCGTGGCAGGGGGCTACGAGCAGTACTTC. It specifies CASSPVAGGYEQYF. This rearrangement joins TRBV6-5 to TRBJ2-7, with 7 nucleotides matching TRBD1. V shed 5 bases and J 3 bases; nucleotides not matched to a gene: 7. CDR3 length: 14 amino acids. Germline V lookup: CDR1 MNHEY, CDR2 SVGAGI.

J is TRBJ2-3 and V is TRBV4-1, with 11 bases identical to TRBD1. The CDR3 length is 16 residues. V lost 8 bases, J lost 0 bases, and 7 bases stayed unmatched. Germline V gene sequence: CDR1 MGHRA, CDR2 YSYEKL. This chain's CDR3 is CASRGQGAPSTDTQYF. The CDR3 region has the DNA TGCGCCAGCCGAGGACAGGGGGCTCCTAGCACAGATACGCAGTATTTT.

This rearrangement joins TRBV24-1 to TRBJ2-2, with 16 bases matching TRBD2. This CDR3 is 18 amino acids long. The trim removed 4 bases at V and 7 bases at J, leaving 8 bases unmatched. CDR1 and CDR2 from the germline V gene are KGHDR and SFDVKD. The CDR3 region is CATSELGLAGGRNGELFF. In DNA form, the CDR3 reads TGTGCCACCAGTGAATTGGGACTAGCGGGAGGGCGAAACGGGGAGCTGTTTTTT.

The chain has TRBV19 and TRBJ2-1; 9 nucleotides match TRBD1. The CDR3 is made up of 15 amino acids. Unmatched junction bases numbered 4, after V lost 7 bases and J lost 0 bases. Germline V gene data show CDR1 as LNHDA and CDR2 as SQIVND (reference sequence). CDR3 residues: CASTRDRVSYNEQFF. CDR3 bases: TGTGCCAGTACCCGGGACAGGGTCTCCTACAATGAGCAGTTCTTC.

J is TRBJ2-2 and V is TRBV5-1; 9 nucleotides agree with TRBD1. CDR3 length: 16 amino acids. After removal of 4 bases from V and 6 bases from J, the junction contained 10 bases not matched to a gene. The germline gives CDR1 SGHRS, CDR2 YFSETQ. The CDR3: CASSDRGITNAGELFF. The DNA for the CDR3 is TGCGCCAGCAGCGACAGGGGGATAACAAACGCCGGGGAGCTGTTTTTT.

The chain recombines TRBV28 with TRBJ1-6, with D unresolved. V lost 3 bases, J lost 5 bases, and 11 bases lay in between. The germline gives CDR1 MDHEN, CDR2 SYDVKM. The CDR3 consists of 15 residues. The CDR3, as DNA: TGTGCCAGCAGTTTTGGGCAGACGAATAATTCACCCCTCCACTTT. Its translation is CASSFGQTNNSPLHF.

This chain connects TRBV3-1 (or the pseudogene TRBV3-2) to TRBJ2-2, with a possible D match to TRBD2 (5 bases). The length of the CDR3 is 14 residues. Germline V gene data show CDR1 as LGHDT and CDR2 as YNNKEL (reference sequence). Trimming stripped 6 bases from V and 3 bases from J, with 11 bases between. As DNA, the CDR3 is TGTGCCAGCAGTGCAAGCGGTTACACCGGGGAGCTGTTTTTT. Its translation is CASSASGYTGELFF.

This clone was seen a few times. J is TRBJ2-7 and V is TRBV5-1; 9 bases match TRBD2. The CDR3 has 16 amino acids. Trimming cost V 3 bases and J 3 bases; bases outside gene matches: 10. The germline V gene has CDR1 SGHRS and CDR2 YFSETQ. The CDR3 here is CASSWTNSGSLYEQYF. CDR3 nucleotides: TGCGCCAGCAGCTGGACCAATAGCGGGAGTCTCTACGAGCAGTACTTC. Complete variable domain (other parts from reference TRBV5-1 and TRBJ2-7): KAGVTQTPRYLIKTRGQQVTLSCSPISGHRSVSWYQQTPGQGLQFLFEYFSETQRNKGNFPGRFSGRQFSNSRSEMNVSTLELGDSALYLCASSWTNSGSLYEQYFGPGTRLTVT.

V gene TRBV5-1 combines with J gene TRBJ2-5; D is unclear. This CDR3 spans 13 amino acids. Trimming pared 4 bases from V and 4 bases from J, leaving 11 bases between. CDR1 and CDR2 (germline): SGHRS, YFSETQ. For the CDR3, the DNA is TGCGCCAGCAGCGACTTCCCCGGAGAGACCCAGTACTTC. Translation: CASSDFPGETQYF.

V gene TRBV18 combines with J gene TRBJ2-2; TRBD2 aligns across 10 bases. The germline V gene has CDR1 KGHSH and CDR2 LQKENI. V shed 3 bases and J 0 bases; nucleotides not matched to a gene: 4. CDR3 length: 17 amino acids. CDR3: CASSPSTSGANTGELFF. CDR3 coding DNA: TGTGCCAGCTCACCCAGTACTAGCGGGGCGAACACCGGGGAGCTGTTTTTT.

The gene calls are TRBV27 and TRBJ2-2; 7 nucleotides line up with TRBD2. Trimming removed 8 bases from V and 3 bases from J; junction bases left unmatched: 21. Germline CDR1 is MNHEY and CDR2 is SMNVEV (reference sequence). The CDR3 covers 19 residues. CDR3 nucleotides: TGTGCCAGCTCCCCCAGGTGGTTGGGAGCGGGAAGAGACACCGGGGAGCTGTTTTTT. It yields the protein CASSPRWLGAGRDTGELFF.

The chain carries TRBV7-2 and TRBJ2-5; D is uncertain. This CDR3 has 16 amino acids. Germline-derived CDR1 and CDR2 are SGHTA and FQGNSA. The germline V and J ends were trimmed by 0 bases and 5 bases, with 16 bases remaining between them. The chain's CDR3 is CASSLAELLGAETQYF. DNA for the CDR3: TGTGCCAGCAGCTTAGCGGAACTTCTCGGAGCGGAGACCCAGTACTTC.

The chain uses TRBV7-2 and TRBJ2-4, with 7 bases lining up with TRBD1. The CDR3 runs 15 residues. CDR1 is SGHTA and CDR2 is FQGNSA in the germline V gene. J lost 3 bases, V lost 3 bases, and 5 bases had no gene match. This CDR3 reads CASSFRGQYKNIQYF. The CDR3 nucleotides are TGTGCCAGCAGCTTCCGGGGACAGTACAAAAACATTCAGTACTTC.

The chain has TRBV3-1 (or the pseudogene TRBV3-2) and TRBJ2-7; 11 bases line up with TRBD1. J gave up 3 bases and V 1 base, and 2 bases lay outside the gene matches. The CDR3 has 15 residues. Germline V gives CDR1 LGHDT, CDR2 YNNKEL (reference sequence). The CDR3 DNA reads TGTGCCAGCAGCCAAGGGACAGGGGGCTTCTACGAGCAGTACTTC. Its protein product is CASSQGTGGFYEQYF.